These T cell receptor beta chains were read from a single sample in a study of vaccination effects on CD4 cells after COVID-19. These TCRs are of unknown antigen specificity. Using immunoSEQ multiplex PCR, the repertoire was profiled, and TCRdb retains in-frame clones only, with some absent. The table shows tens of thousands of clones, with about 70% occurring only once. The sequencing used CD4+ T cells from PBMCs cultured with HCoV-OC43 spike peptides, collected after COVID-19 vaccination. The receptors shown here come from a human donor who received a COVID-19 vaccine. Both conserved end residues are part of each CDR3. A D gene is named only where the DNA matches it firmly. Clone size, where shown, is once, few, many, or a class for clones that have expanded.

clone_size d_call j_call v_call cdr3_nt cdr3_aa
NA TRBD1 TRBJ1-3 TRBV19 TGTGCCAGTAGTTCGGGACAGGCCTTCTCTGGAAACACCATATATTTT CASSSGQAFSGNTIYF
NA NA TRBJ1-6 TRBV15 TGTGCCACCAGCAGAGTTGGTGCTACCTATAATTCACCCCTCCACTTT CATSRVGATYNSPLHF
NA NA TRBJ2-1 TRBV7-8 TGTGCCAGCAGCCCCCCGACTAGTTCCTACAATGAGCAGTTCTTC CASSPPTSSYNEQFF
NA NA TRBJ2-1 TRBV6-5 TGTGCCAGCAGCGACCAAGCTAGCTTGCAGTTCTTC CASSDQASLQFF
NA NA TRBJ2-5 TRBV11-3 TGTGCCAGCAGCCCCGACGCGGGCTTCCGAGAGACCCAGTACTTC CASSPDAGFRETQYF
NA TRBD1 TRBJ2-7 TRBV3-1/TRBV3-2 TGTGCCAGCAGCCAGGGGACAGGGCGTGAGCAGTACTTC CASSQGTGREQYF
NA NA TRBJ1-6 TRBV6-5 TGTGCCAGCAGTTACTCGGAGGGTGACTCACCCCTCCACTTT CASSYSEGDSPLHF
NA NA TRBJ1-5 TRBV20-1 TGCAGTGCTAGTCAGGGTGTTGGTCAGCCCCAGCATTTT CSASQGVGQPQHF
once NA TRBJ2-7 TRBV18 TGTGCCAGCTCACCACTTCCAGGGTTTTCCGAGCAGTACTTC CASSPLPGFSEQYF
NA TRBD1 TRBJ2-7 TRBV3-1/TRBV3-2 TGTGCCAGCAGCCAAGACACGGGACAGGGGGCAAGAGAGCAGTACTTC CASSQDTGQGAREQYF
NA NA TRBJ1-2 TRBV19 TGTGCCAGTAGTAGGTTGTCCGGGCCCGACTATGGCTACACCTTC CASSRLSGPDYGYTF
NA NA TRBJ2-1 TRBV3-1/TRBV3-2 TGTGCCAGCAGCCAAGATTTCCGTGGACCTTACAATGAGCAGTTCTTC CASSQDFRGPYNEQFF
NA NA TRBJ2-6 TRBV4-1 TGCGCCAGCAGCAACTCTGGGGCCAACGTCCTGACTTTC CASSNSGANVLTF
NA NA TRBJ1-1 TRBV5-6 TGTGCCAGCAGCGGGGGTTTGAACACTGAAGCTTTCTTT CASSGGLNTEAFF
NA TRBD1 TRBJ1-2 TRBV4-1 TGCGCCAGCAGCCAATCTCCGACAGGGGGCGCATTTAACTATGGCTACACCTTC CASSQSPTGGAFNYGYTF
NA TRBD1 TRBJ2-1 TRBV5-1 TGCGCCAGCAGCTGGGGGACAGGGGAGCAGTTCTTC CASSWGTGEQFF
NA TRBD1 TRBJ2-7 TRBV7-9 TGTGCCAGCAGCTTACCCACAGGGGGCGCATGGGACTTC CASSLPTGGAWDF
NA NA TRBJ2-3 TRBV19 TGTGCCAGCAGGAACGGTCGGGGGAGCACAGATACGCAGTATTTT CASRNGRGSTDTQYF
NA NA TRBJ2-7 TRBV15 TGTGCCACCAGCAGAGTCGTCCTAGGCATTGGTTCCCACGAGCAGTACTTC CATSRVVLGIGSHEQYF
few NA TRBJ2-7 TRBV3-1/TRBV3-2 TGTGCCAGCAGCGTCTCCTACGAGCAGTACTTC CASSVSYEQYF
NA NA TRBJ2-3 TRBV7-7 TGTGCCAGCAGCTTAGACTTTAGCGGTTTTGGCACAGATACGCAGTATTTT CASSLDFSGFGTDTQYF
NA NA TRBJ1-1 TRBV6-5 TGTGCCAGCAGTTATCTCCGGGAGGGAACTGAAGCTTTCTTT CASSYLREGTEAFF
NA NA TRBJ1-2 TRBV18 TGTGCCAGCTCACCGGCCACCGGGACATTTGTCGGCTACACCTTC CASSPATGTFVGYTF
NA NA TRBJ1-4 TRBV15 TGTGCCACCAGCAGAGATTCTGGGGTTCGTGAAAAACTGTTTTTT CATSRDSGVREKLFF
few TRBD1 TRBJ1-2 TRBV29-1 TGCAGCGTTGAGTCGATACAGGGGGCCTACACCTTC CSVESIQGAYTF
NA NA TRBJ2-5 TRBV10-3 TGTGCCATCTCTTCGAGTCGCAGGGAAGAGACCCAGTACTTC CAISSSRREETQYF
NA TRBD2 TRBJ2-7 TRBV7-6 TGTGCCAGCAGCCGGACTAGCGGGAGCTACGAGCAGTACTTC CASSRTSGSYEQYF
NA TRBD2 TRBJ2-5 TRBV9 TGTGCCAGCAGCGTAGGGACTAGCGGGGGGGAGACCCAGTACTTC CASSVGTSGGETQYF
NA TRBD1 TRBJ2-7 TRBV27 TGTGCCAGCAGTTTATCGGGTCTCCCAGGGGGCTACGAGCAGTACTTC CASSLSGLPGGYEQYF
NA NA TRBJ1-5 TRBV12-5 TGTGCTTCTTCTTTTGTACAGGGCCATCAGCCCCAGCATTTT CASSFVQGHQPQHF
few TRBD1 TRBJ1-2 TRBV11-2 TGTGCCAGCAGCTTAGATCGGGGACAGGGGAGATATGGCTACACCTTC CASSLDRGQGRYGYTF
NA NA TRBJ1-2 TRBV28 TGTGCCAGCAGTTACAGGCGTGGCTACACCTTC CASSYRRGYTF
NA TRBD1 TRBJ1-2 TRBV6-6 TGTGCCAGCAGGCCGGGACAGGGGATCTATGGCTACACCTTC CASRPGQGIYGYTF
NA TRBD2 TRBJ2-7 TRBV7-9 TGTGCCAGCAGCTTAGTCTATCAGCGGGAGAGTATATACGAGCAGTACTTC CASSLVYQRESIYEQYF
NA NA TRBJ2-5 TRBV5-4 TGTGCCAGCAGCTTCAGCGGGCAAGAGACCCAGTACTTC CASSFSGQETQYF
NA NA TRBJ1-2 TRBV4-1 TGCGCCAGCAGCCAAGATAGAGGGGACTATGGCTACACCTTC CASSQDRGDYGYTF
NA TRBD1 TRBJ1-1 TRBV7-9 TGTGCCAGCAGCGAACCCGGGACAGGGGGCTGGACTGAAGCTTTCTTT CASSEPGTGGWTEAFF
NA TRBD2 TRBJ2-2 TRBV7-6 TGTGCCAGCAGCTTAATGGCTAGCGGGAGTGCCACCGGGGAGCTGTTTTTT CASSLMASGSATGELFF